Detailed here is one T cell receptor beta chain. This receptor's antigen is unknown. Base qualities are not provided; no much larger clone lies one nucleotide away. The library was generated by the immunoSEQ multiplex PCR assay. TCRdb retrieved this table from immuneACCESS and kept in-frame rearrangements only. Not all clones are present; in checked studies, unresolved V genes account for under half, and no reason is known for the remainder. Here the sample has around 27,000 clones; under 95% occur a single time. The ten largest clones represent more than 0.35% of the sample. This sample is part of a study of T cell changes during pregnancy in multiple sclerosis (dated by TCRdb to between 2018 and 2021). At the level of the whole study: In women with multiple sclerosis, the researchers looked at how the T cell repertoire shifted as pregnancy progressed.

Taken from cysteine to phenylalanine, the CDR3 has 14 residues. This entry keeps only the CDR3 DNA: 42 bases, framed from base 1. For CDR1 and CDR2, the germline V gene lists SNHLY and FYNNEI. For this chain, trimming is 4 bases at the V end and 2 bases at the J end, and the number of junction bases without a gene match is 5. The sequencing here drew on CD4+ T cells from peripheral blood mononuclear cells, taken after pregnancy. The receptor chain draws on TRBV2 and TRBJ2-7; the central 7 bases match TRBD2. This receptor was obtained from a female donor with multiple sclerosis, enrolled in a pregnancy study. The sequence in DNA is TGTGCCAGCAGTGGAGGCGGGAGCGCCTACGAGCAGTACTTC. Its coded protein is CASSGGGSAYEQYF.